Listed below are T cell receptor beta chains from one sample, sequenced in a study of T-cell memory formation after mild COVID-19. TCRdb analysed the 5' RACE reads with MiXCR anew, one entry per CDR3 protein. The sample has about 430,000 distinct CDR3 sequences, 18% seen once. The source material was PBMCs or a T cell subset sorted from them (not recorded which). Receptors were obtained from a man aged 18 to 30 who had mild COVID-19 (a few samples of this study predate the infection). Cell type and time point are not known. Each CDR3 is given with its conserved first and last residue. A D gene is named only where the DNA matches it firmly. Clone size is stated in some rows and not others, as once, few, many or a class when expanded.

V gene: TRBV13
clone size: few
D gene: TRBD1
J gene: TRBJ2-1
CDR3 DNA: TGTGCCAGCAGCCTCGACAGGGGCTTCTACAATGAGCAGTTCTTC
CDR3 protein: CASSLDRGFYNEQFF

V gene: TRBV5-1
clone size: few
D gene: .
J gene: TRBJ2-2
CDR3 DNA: TGCGCCAGCAGCGGTACCGGGACGGTCTCCGGGGAGCTGTTTTTT
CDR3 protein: CASSGTGTVSGELFF

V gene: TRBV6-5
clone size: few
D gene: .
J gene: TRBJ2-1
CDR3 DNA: TGTGCCAGCAGTAACGCCAATGAGCAGTTCTTC
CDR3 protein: CASSNANEQFF

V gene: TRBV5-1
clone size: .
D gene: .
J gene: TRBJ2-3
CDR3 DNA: TGCGCCAGCAGCTCCTACGGGGTAGCGGTGGATACGCAGTATTTT
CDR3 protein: CASSSYGVAVDTQYF

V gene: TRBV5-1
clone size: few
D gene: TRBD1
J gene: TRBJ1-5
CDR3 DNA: TGCGCCAGCAGCTCCGGGACAGGGGGTGGTCAGCCCCAGCATTTT
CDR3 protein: CASSSGTGGGQPQHF

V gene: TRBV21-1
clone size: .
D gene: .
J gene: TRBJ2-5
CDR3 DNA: TGTGCCAGCAGCAATGGCCGGCGGGGGCGAGAGACCCAGTACTTC
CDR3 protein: CASSNGRRGRETQYF

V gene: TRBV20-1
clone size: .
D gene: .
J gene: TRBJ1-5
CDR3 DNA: TGCAGTGCTAGATGGGCAGGCGGCGATAGCAATCAGCCCCAGCATTTT
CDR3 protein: CSARWAGGDSNQPQHF

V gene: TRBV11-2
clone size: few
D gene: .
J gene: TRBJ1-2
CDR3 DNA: TGTGCCAGCACCCCCCGGCCCGCTAACTATGGCTACACCTTC
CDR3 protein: CASTPRPANYGYTF

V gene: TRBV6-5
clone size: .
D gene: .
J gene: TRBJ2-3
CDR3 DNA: TGTGCCAGCAGTTACTCCGGCCAACCGTCAGATACGCAGTATTTT
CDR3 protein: CASSYSGQPSDTQYF

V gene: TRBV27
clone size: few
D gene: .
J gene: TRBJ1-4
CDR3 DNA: TGTGCCAGCACCTATAAACAGGGAGGAAAACTGTTTTTT
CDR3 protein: CASTYKQGGKLFF

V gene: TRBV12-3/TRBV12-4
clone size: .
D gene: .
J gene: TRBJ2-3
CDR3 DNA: TGTGCCAGCAGCAGGAGCGTTCGCCCAGATACGCAGTATTTT
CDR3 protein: CASSRSVRPDTQYF

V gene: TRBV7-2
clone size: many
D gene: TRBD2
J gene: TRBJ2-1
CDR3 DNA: TGTGCCAGCAGCTGGACTAGGAATGAGCAGTTCTTC
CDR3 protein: CASSWTRNEQFF

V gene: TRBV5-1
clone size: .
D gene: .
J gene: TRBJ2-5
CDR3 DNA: TGCGCCAGCAGCTGGAACCCGGGGGCTAAAGAGACCCAGTACTTC
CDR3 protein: CASSWNPGAKETQYF

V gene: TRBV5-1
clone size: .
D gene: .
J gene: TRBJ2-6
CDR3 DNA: TGCGCCAGCAGCTTGGTTGGCGGCTCTGGGGCCAACGTCCTGACTTTC
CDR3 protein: CASSLVGGSGANVLTF

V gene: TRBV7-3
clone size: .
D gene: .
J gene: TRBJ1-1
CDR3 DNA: TGTGCCAGCAGCCTCCAGGGTGGCTCTGAAGCTTTCTTT
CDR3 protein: CASSLQGGSEAFF

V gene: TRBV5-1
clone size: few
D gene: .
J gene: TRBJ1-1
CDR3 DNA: TGCGCCAGCAGCTCCTACGGGTTGAACACTGAAGCTTTCTTT
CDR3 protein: CASSSYGLNTEAFF

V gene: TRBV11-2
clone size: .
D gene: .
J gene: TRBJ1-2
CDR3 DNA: TGTGCCAGCAGCTCCCGAGCGCAGGGATCTTTCTATGGCTACACCTTC
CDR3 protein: CASSSRAQGSFYGYTF

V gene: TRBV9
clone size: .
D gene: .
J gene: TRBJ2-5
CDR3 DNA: TGTGCCAGCAGCGTAGGGTCCCAGCCTGGCGAGACCCAGTACTTC
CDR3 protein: CASSVGSQPGETQYF

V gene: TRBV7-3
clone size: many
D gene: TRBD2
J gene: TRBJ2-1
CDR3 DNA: TGTGCCAGCAGCTTCACTAGCGGGGTGGGCAATGAGCAGTTCTTC
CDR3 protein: CASSFTSGVGNEQFF

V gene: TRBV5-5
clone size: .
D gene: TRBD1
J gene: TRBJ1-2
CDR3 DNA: TGTGCCAGCAGCCTCACGACAGGGGAGTTTTATGGCTACACCTTC
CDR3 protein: CASSLTTGEFYGYTF

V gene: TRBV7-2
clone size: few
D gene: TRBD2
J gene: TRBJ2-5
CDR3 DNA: TGTGCCAGCAAAAGCGGGGAGGAGACCCAGTACTTC
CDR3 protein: CASKSGEETQYF

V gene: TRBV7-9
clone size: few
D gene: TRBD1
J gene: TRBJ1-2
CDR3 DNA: TGTGCCAGCAGCAAGACAGGGAGAAACTATGGCTACACCTTC
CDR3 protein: CASSKTGRNYGYTF

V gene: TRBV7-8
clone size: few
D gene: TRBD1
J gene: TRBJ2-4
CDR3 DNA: TGTGCCAGCAGGGGGACAGGGGACAAAAACATTCAGTACTTC
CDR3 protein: CASRGTGDKNIQYF

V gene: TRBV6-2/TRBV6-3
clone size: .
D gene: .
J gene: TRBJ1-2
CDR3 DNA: TGTGCCAGCAGTTACTCCCTCCAGGGACTTGGCTACACCTTC
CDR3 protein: CASSYSLQGLGYTF

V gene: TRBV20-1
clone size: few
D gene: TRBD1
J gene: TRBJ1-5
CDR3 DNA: TGCAGTGCTAGTCCTTTGGCGACAGGGAATTATCAGCCCCAGCATTTT
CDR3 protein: CSASPLATGNYQPQHF

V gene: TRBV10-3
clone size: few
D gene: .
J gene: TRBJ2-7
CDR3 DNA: TGTGCCATCAAACCTTCGGAACAGTCCTACGAGCAGTACTTC
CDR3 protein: CAIKPSEQSYEQYF

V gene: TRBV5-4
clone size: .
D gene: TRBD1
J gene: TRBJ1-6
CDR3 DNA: TGTGCCAGCAGCTTGCAGGGGGACAGGGCACCCCTACACTTT
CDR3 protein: CASSLQGDRAPLHF

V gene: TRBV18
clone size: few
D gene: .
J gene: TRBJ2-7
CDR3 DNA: TGTGCCAGCTCATCCCTGACTAGACCAGAGCAGTACTTC
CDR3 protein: CASSSLTRPEQYF

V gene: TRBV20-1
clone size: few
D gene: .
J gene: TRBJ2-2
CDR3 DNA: TGCAGTGCTAGAGGGGCGGCCGCCGGGGAGCTGTTTTTT
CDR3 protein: CSARGAAAGELFF

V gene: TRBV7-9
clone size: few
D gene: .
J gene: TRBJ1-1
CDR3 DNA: TGTGCCAGCAGCAACACGGGTACTGAAGCTTTCTTT
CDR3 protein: CASSNTGTEAFF

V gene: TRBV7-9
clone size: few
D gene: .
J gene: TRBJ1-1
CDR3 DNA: TGTGCCAGCAGCTCCCTTGCCGGAGGGGTAGGCACTGAAGCTTTCTTT
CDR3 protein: CASSSLAGGVGTEAFF

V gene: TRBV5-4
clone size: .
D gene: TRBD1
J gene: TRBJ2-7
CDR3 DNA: TGTGCCAGCAGCTCGAGACAGGGAACGGGCGAGCAGTACTTC
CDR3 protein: CASSSRQGTGEQYF

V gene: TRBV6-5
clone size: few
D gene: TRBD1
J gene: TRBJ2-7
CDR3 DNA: TGTGCCAGCAGCGGGACAGCATCCTACGAGCAGTACTTC
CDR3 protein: CASSGTASYEQYF

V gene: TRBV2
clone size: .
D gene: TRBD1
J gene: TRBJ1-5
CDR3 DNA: TGTGCCAGCAGTGACGGACAGGGACCCTTCAATCAGCCCCAGCATTTT
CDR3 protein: CASSDGQGPFNQPQHF

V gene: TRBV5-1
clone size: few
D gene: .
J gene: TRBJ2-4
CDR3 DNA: TGCGCCAGCAGCTTCCAGTCTCTAGGGCAAAACATTCAGTACTTC
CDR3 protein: CASSFQSLGQNIQYF

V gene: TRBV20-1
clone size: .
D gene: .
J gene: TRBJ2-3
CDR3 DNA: TGCAGTGCCCGGGGACTGAGTCCTACGGGGGGCCGCACAGATACGCAGTATTTT
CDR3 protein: CSARGLSPTGGRTDTQYF

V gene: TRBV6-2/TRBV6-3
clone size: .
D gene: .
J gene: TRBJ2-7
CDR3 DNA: TGTGCCAGCAGTTACTGGCCAACTTCCTACGAGCAGTACTTC
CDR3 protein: CASSYWPTSYEQYF

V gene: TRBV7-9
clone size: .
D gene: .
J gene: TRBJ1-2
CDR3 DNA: TGTGCCAGCAGCGTCGGGACGGATAACTATGGCTACACCTTC
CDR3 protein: CASSVGTDNYGYTF

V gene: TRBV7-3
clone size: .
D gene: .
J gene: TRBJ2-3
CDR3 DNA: TGTGCCAGCAGTCCGGGTAGGGGGGGCTGGCAGTATTTT
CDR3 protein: CASSPGRGGWQYF

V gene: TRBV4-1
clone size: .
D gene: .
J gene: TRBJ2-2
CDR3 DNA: TGCGCCAGCGAGAACCGGGACATTAACACCGGGGAGCTGTTTTTT
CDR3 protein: CASENRDINTGELFF

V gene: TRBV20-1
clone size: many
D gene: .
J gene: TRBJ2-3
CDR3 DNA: TGCAGTGCTAGCCGTCCTGATGGTGGAGATACGCAGTATTTT
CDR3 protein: CSASRPDGGDTQYF

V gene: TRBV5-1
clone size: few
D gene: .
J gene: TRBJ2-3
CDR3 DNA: TGCGCCAGCAGCTTGGAGGGCCCATATACAGATACGCAGTATTTT
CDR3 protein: CASSLEGPYTDTQYF

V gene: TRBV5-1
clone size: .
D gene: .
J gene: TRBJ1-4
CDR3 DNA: TGCGCCAGCAGCTTGGGACAGATCAGCAGTAATGAAAAACTGTTTTTT
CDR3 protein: CASSLGQISSNEKLFF

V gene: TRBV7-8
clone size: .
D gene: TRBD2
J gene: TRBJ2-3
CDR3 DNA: TGTGCCAGCAGGCGACCTACTAGCGGGAGCACAGATACGCAGTATTTT
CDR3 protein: CASRRPTSGSTDTQYF